The 5 T cell receptor beta chains below were found in one sample sequenced in a study of identical twins. From the 5' RACE reads, TCRdb called clonotypes with MiXCR, one entry per CDR3 protein. The data contain 1.5 million to 2 million distinct CDR3 sequences, roughly 35% of them seen just once; the ten biggest clones take up 0.25% to 0.3%. The material sequenced was cord blood. Source of these receptors: a newborn girl in good health.

Only a few counts were recorded for this clonotype. The genes are TRBV7-2 and TRBJ2-1; D gene uncertain. Trimming stripped 3 bases from V and 4 bases from J, with 10 bases between. The CDR3 spans 14 residues. Germline V gives CDR1 SGHTA, CDR2 FQGNSA. CDR3 DNA sequence: TGTGCCAGCAGCTTTCTAGTAGTATACAATGAGCAGTTCTTC. Translation gives CASSFLVVYNEQFF.

This clonotype showed up just a few times. The chain uses TRBV6-5 and TRBJ2-7; 7 bases match TRBD1. The CDR3 extends over 13 amino acids. The germline CDR1 and CDR2 sequences are MNHEY and SVGAGI. Losses at the gene ends were 7 bases for V and 2 bases for J; bases not matched to a gene: 5. CDR3 sequence: CASITGAAYEQYF. DNA for the CDR3: TGTGCCAGCATTACAGGGGCTGCCTACGAGCAGTACTTC.

This clonotype was counted once. The chain carries TRBV20-1 and TRBJ2-3; 8 nucleotides align to TRBD1. The CDR3 has 16 amino acids. Unmatched junction bases numbered 10, after V lost 5 bases and J lost 0 bases. In germline, CDR1 is DFQATT, CDR2 SNEGSKA (reference sequence). Here the CDR3 reads CSAPSQGAASTDTQYF. DNA for the CDR3: TGCAGTGCTCCCTCGCAGGGGGCTGCTAGCACAGATACGCAGTATTTT.

As concerns this clonotype: A much larger clone lies a single base off, so this may be a read error. The V and J genes are TRBV10-3 and TRBJ2-3, with 7 nucleotides matching TRBD2. Germline V gives CDR1 ENHRY, CDR2 SYGVKD. This CDR3 spans 17 amino acids. CDR3 DNA: TGTGCCGTCAGTGAGTCGGGGGGTAGCGGTATCACAGATACGCAGTATTTT. As protein: CAVSESGGSGITDTQYF.

V gene TRBV6-5 combines with J gene TRBJ2-1; 13 bases line up with TRBD2. The CDR3 length is 16 residues. Germline lookup yields CDR1 MNHEY and CDR2 SVGAGI. V trimming: 4 bases; J trimming: 8 bases; junction bases outside the gene matches: 8. The CDR3 DNA reads as TGTGCCAGCAGTTCCCTAGGACTAGCGGGAGCCGATGAGCAGTTCTTC. Amino acid sequence: CASSSLGLAGADEQFF.